This TCR beta chain was recorded in a study of cytomegalovirus exposure and HLA in healthy donors. Study-wide results and caveats: Beyond CMV serostatus, there was no information to go on about immune exposure.

With respect to this clone: As yet, its antigen is unknown.

Primers for the PCR totalled 60 Vbeta and 13 Jbeta. Clones were read by immunoSEQ multiplex PCR, and TCRdb kept only the in-frame ones, dropping some. The sample holds 230,000 or so clones, 80% to 95% seen once. CDR1 is MNHEY and CDR2 is SMNVEV in the germline V gene (reference sequence). V dropped 3 bases and J dropped 6 bases, with 11 bases sitting between them. This CDR3 region has 13 residues. The sequencing input was PBMCs. This chain uses TRBV27 with TRBJ1-1; possibly TRBD1 for D (6 bases). The TCR comes from a girl aged 2-10 years in good health and CMV-seronegative. DNA for the CDR3: TGTGCCAGCAGTTTTTCAGGGGCCGCTGAAGCTTTCTTT. This sequence encodes CASSFSGAAEAFF.